The text below deals with one T cell receptor (beta chain). The antigen is unknown. The record originates from a study of CD4 T cells in relation to SARS-CoV-2 and coronaviruses. Notes on the study in general: Monoreactive clones expanded significantly more to SARS-CoV-2 than crossreactive clones did. In roughly 65% of donors, memory CD4+ clonotypes crossrecognized SARS-CoV-2 and at least one common cold coronavirus spike.

From germline, CDR1 is LGHDT and CDR2 YNNKEL (reference sequence). The CDR3 has 15 amino acids. V lost 1 base to trimming and J lost 4 bases, with 11 bases between them. TCRdb keeps only in-frame clones here, not all; method: immunoSEQ multiplex PCR. The sample shows about 37,000 clones, around nine tenths of them seen only once. Cryopreserved PBMCs were CD4-enriched, then split into naive and memory cells. Specimen: memory CD4+ T cells from PBMCs. The receptor comes from an adult with COVID-19. This rearrangement joins TRBV3-1 (or the pseudogene TRBV3-2) to TRBJ1-3; D gene uncertain. The CDR3 reads CASSQVWRAGNTIYF. The CDR3, as DNA: TGTGCCAGCAGCCAAGTTTGGAGGGCCGGAAACACCATATATTTT.